These T cell receptor beta chains were read from a single sample in a study of CD8+ T cells in alopecia areata. TCRdb's copy holds only in-frame clones and misses some; the assay was immunoSEQ multiplex PCR. The sample has 130,000 or so clones, under 65% seen once; the top ten hold under 7.5%. Sequencing was performed on CD4+ T cells sorted from blood, taken at week 4, from a patient treated with tofacitinib. Source of these receptors: a human donor with alopecia areata. Each CDR3 is given with its conserved first and last residue. D genes are given only for firm matches.

d_call v_call cdr3_aa
. TRBV30 CAWGRRVPGNTIYF
. TRBV2 CASRARGHLPQHF
TRBD2 TRBV30 CAWSVRRTSGIPDTQYF
TRBD1 TRBV25-1 CASSKRTGESGYTF
. TRBV7-2 CASSFRGQAQETQYF
TRBD1 TRBV5-1 CASSFGTGGSETQYF
TRBD1 TRBV29-1 CSVDRGDNQPQHF
. TRBV11-1 CASSLGGRADYTF
TRBD2 TRBV7-2 CASSFAAGTSGTDTQYF
. TRBV25-1 CASSESGVGANVLTF